The next 7 T cell receptor beta chains were all read from a single sample in a study of cytomegalovirus exposure and HLA in healthy donors. A multiplex PCR was run with 60 Vbeta primers and 13 Jbeta primers. Clones were sequenced by immunoSEQ multiplex PCR, and TCRdb holds only the in-frame ones, with some missing. The table includes roughly 180,000 clones, roughly 85% detected once. The specimen was PBMCs. These receptors came from a man between 18 and 29 years old in good health and CMV-seropositive.

This chain links TRBV11-2 with TRBJ1-4, with D perhaps matching TRBD1 (5 bases). Germline assignment: CDR1 SGHAT and CDR2 FQNNGV. The CDR3 totals 15 residues. Between the trimmed V and J ends, which lost 1 base and 3 bases, there was a span of 9 bases. CDR3 DNA: TGTGCCAGCAGCTTAGCAGGGAATGCTAATGAAAAACTGTTTTTT. It codes for CASSLAGNANEKLFF.

V usage is TRBV11-3 and J usage is TRBJ2-7; 7 bases are a match to TRBD1. Germline CDR1 and CDR2: SGHNT and YENEEA. V shed 4 bases, J shed 4 bases, and the junction held 4 bases outside the gene matches. CDR3 length: 13 residues. In DNA, the CDR3 is TGTGCCAGCAGCTGGACACAGGGGTACGAGCAGTACTTC. Its protein product is CASSWTQGYEQYF.

The genes are TRBV18 and TRBJ1-5; 7 positions agree with TRBD1. The CDR3 runs 16 residues. From germline, CDR1 is KGHSH and CDR2 LQKENI. J lost 3 bases, V lost 3 bases, and 8 bases had no gene match. The DNA for the CDR3 is TGTGCCAGCTCACCGAATATTGGGACAGACAATCAGCCCCAGCATTTT. This translates into CASSPNIGTDNQPQHF.

This clone was picked up a small number of times. This chain joins TRBV5-1 and TRBJ2-7; D is ambiguous. CDR1 is SGHRS, CDR2 YFSETQ, per germline. CDR3 length: 12 amino acids. The ends were cut back, 4 bases at V and 6 bases at J, with 11 bases in the middle. CDR3 sequence reads: CASSREYGEQYF. The DNA of the CDR3 is TGCGCCAGCAGCCGCGAGTACGGCGAGCAGTACTTC. The full variable domain, in which reference TRBV5-1 and TRBJ2-7 provide the parts outside the CDR3, is KAGVTQTPRYLIKTRGQQVTLSCSPISGHRSVSWYQQTPGQGLQFLFEYFSETQRNKGNFPGRFSGRQFSNSRSEMNVSTLELGDSALYLCASSREYGEQYFGPGTRLTVT.

The rearrangement uses TRBV5-1 and TRBJ2-2; 7 bases line up with TRBD2. Trimming removed 0 bases from V and 5 bases from J; junction bases left unmatched: 7. The CDR3 has 16 amino acids. Germline V lookup: CDR1 SGHRS, CDR2 YFSETQ. The chain's CDR3 is CASSLAPTSSTGELFF. CDR3 DNA: TGCGCCAGCAGCTTGGCCCCGACTAGCTCAACCGGGGAGCTGTTTTTT.

The chain recombines TRBV25-1 with TRBJ2-1; a weak D match, TRBD1 (6 bases). V lost 7 bases and J 1 base, leaving 14 bases between the germline ends. Germline CDR1 reads MGHDK; CDR2 reads SYGVNS. This CDR3 comprises 15 residues. Here the CDR3 reads CASTGNRESYNEQFF. CDR3 DNA sequence: TGTGCCAGCACGGGAAACAGGGAATCCTACAATGAGCAGTTCTTC.

The V gene is TRBV4-3, the J gene TRBJ1-1; TRBD1 aligns across 8 bases. Germline CDR1 LGHNA, CDR2 YSLEER. CDR3 size: 15 residues. The V gene end was trimmed by 2 bases and the J gene end by 3 bases; junction bases not matched to a gene: 5. CDR3 sequence (DNA): TGCGCCAGCAGCCAAAAGGACAGGGTTGACACTGAAGCTTTCTTT. Amino acids: CASSQKDRVDTEAFF.